A selection of T cell receptor beta chains follows, all from one sample in a study of control samples from healthy donors and cancer patients. The data were produced by immunoSEQ multiplex PCR, yet TCRdb's version contains in-frame clones alone and is incomplete. The sample records about 140,000 clones, around 88% being singletons. The source material was blood. These receptors were collected from a young man in good health. CDR3s include the opening cysteine and the closing phenylalanine or tryptophan. The D gene is left open where the match is weak. Not all rows give a size; the values are once, few, many and, for expanded clones, a class.

d_call: NA
j_call: TRBJ2-3
v_call: TRBV12-3/TRBV12-4
clone_size: NA
cdr3_aa: CASSLPLSDTQYF
cdr3_nt: TGTGCCAGCAGTTTACCATTGTCAGATACGCAGTATTTT

d_call: NA
j_call: TRBJ2-3
v_call: TRBV2
clone_size: NA
cdr3_aa: CASSENRRNTDTQYF
cdr3_nt: TGTGCCAGCAGTGAAAACAGGCGAAACACAGATACGCAGTATTTT

d_call: TRBD1
j_call: TRBJ2-3
v_call: TRBV3-1/TRBV3-2
clone_size: NA
cdr3_aa: CASSQVGAGTGETDTQYF
cdr3_nt: TGTGCCAGCAGCCAAGTAGGGGCCGGGACAGGGGAAACAGATACGCAGTATTTT

d_call: NA
j_call: TRBJ2-7
v_call: TRBV4-3
clone_size: NA
cdr3_aa: CASSQAAYSGYEQYF
cdr3_nt: TGCGCCAGCAGCCAAGCAGCGTACTCAGGATACGAGCAGTACTTC

d_call: TRBD1
j_call: TRBJ1-4
v_call: TRBV6-5
clone_size: NA
cdr3_aa: CASSRDRVVEKLFF
cdr3_nt: TGTGCCAGCAGTCGAGACAGGGTAGTTGAAAAACTGTTTTTT

d_call: NA
j_call: TRBJ1-6
v_call: TRBV15
clone_size: NA
cdr3_aa: CATSPGRSYNSPLHF
cdr3_nt: TGTGCCACCAGCCCAGGACGGTCCTATAATTCACCCCTCCACTTT

d_call: NA
j_call: TRBJ1-2
v_call: TRBV30
clone_size: once
cdr3_aa: CAWSGISGGYTF
cdr3_nt: TGTGCCTGGAGTGGAATTAGTGGTGGCTACACCTTC

d_call: NA
j_call: TRBJ2-6
v_call: TRBV6-5
clone_size: NA
cdr3_aa: CASRGTFSGANVLTF
cdr3_nt: TGTGCCAGCAGGGGGACTTTCTCTGGGGCCAACGTCCTGACTTTC

d_call: TRBD1
j_call: TRBJ2-7
v_call: TRBV6-2/TRBV6-3
clone_size: few
cdr3_aa: CASSYGVTGGVQYF
cdr3_nt: TGTGCCAGCAGTTACGGTGTCACAGGGGGCGTGCAGTACTTC

d_call: NA
j_call: TRBJ2-1
v_call: TRBV2
clone_size: NA
cdr3_aa: CASTLGGESYNEQFF
cdr3_nt: TGTGCCAGCACCCTCGGCGGGGAGTCCTACAATGAGCAGTTCTTC